These T cell receptor beta chains were read from a single sample in a study of siplizumab effects on memory and regulatory T cells. The table came from immunoSEQ multiplex PCR; TCRdb's copy has only in-frame clones and leaves some out. The sample yields about 120,000 clones, over 85% seen once. Sample: non-Treg CD4+ T cells sorted from blood. These receptor sequences come from a human donor in good health. Both conserved end residues are part of each CDR3. The D gene is left open where the match is weak. Not all rows give a size; the values are once, few, many and, for expanded clones, a class.

>TRBV6-5|TRBJ1-2|16|-|TRBD1
TGTGCCAGCAGTTACTCGAGCCCGGGGACAGGGGCACGCTACACCTTC
CASSYSSPGTGARYTF
>TRBV6-6|TRBJ1-1|13|-|-
TGTGCCAGCAGTTACGGGGGGGAACATGAAGCTTTCTTT
CASSYGGEHEAFF
>TRBV10-3|TRBJ2-6|15|-|-
TGTGCCATCAGTGAGCCGAGACCGGGGGCCAACGTCCTGACTTTC
CAISEPRPGANVLTF
>TRBV23-1|TRBJ2-5|12|-|-
TGCGCCAGCAGTAGTATACAAGAGACCCAGTACTTC
CASSSIQETQYF
>TRBV7-2|TRBJ1-2|15|few|TRBD1
TGTGCCAGCAGCTCCTCCGACAGGGTAGTAGGTGGCTACACCTTC
CASSSSDRVVGGYTF
>TRBV6-6|TRBJ1-3|15|-|TRBD1
TGTGCCAGCAGTACCTTGACAGGGCTGGGGAACACCATATATTTT
CASSTLTGLGNTIYF
>TRBV19|TRBJ1-3|13|-|-
TGTGCCAGTAGTATAGATCACGGAAACACCATATATTTT
CASSIDHGNTIYF
>TRBV4-1|TRBJ2-3|15|-|-
TGCGCCAGCAGCCTAGGGACGCCCGGCACAGATACGCAGTATTTT
CASSLGTPGTDTQYF
>TRBV15|TRBJ2-4|16|once|TRBD2
TGTGCCACCAGCTCGCGACTAGCGGGGGGGCGGGACATTCAGTACTTC
CATSSRLAGGRDIQYF
>TRBV7-6|TRBJ1-3|15|-|-
TGTGCCAGCAGCCGCCCGGGGCTCGGTGGAAACACCATATATTTT
CASSRPGLGGNTIYF
>TRBV6-5|TRBJ2-3|16|-|-
TGTGCCAGCAGTTACGGGGGGGCATCTCTTTCAGATACGCAGTATTTT
CASSYGGASLSDTQYF
>TRBV18|TRBJ2-7|14|-|TRBD1
TGTGCCAGCTCCGTGGACAGGGGCAGGGACGAGCAGTACTTC
CASSVDRGRDEQYF
>TRBV19|TRBJ1-6|15|-|TRBD1
TGTGCCAGTACCAGGGACAGCTCCGATAATTCACCCCTCCACTTT
CASTRDSSDNSPLHF
>TRBV5-6|TRBJ2-7|15|-|TRBD1
TGTGCCAGCAGCTTGAGCGGACAGGGGGCCTACGAGCAGTACTTC
CASSLSGQGAYEQYF
>TRBV9|TRBJ1-2|13|-|TRBD1
TGTGCCAGCAGCGAGACAGGGGATTATGGCTACACCTTC
CASSETGDYGYTF
>TRBV7-9|TRBJ1-6|13|-|-
TGTGCCAGCAGCTTCGAGCCCAATTCACCCCTCCACTTT
CASSFEPNSPLHF
>TRBV18|TRBJ1-6|15|few|TRBD1
TGTGCCAGCTCACCAGCTCAGGCAGGGGGTTCACCCCTCCACTTT
CASSPAQAGGSPLHF
>TRBV11-3|TRBJ1-1|14|-|-
TGTGCCAGCAGCTTATCGGGGGGAAACACTGAAGCTTTCTTT
CASSLSGGNTEAFF
>TRBV19|TRBJ1-5|15|-|-
TGTGCCAGTAGTGATGGGGGGCTGAACAATCAGCCCCAGCATTTT
CASSDGGLNNQPQHF
>TRBV6-5|TRBJ1-1|15|-|TRBD1
TGTGCCAGCAGTTACAACCGGGACAGGGACACTGAAGCTTTCTTT
CASSYNRDRDTEAFF
>TRBV6-5|TRBJ2-7|15|-|-
TGTGCCAGCACTCCTCCCCCGGGGAAGGGGTACGAGCAGTACTTC
CASTPPPGKGYEQYF
>TRBV9|TRBJ1-3|16|-|-
TGTGCCAGCAGCGAGGGAGGAGCCCGCTCTGGAAACACCATATATTTT
CASSEGGARSGNTIYF
>TRBV10-1|TRBJ1-1|14|-|-
TGCGCCAGCAGCCGGGACACACTGAACACTGAAGCTTTCTTT
CASSRDTLNTEAFF
>TRBV18|TRBJ2-3|12|-|-
TGTGCCAGCGAAGGCGGAGCGGATACGCAGTATTTT
CASEGGADTQYF
>TRBV5-1|TRBJ2-7|14|-|-
TGCGCCAGCAGCTGGGGACCTACCTTGGACGAGCAGTACTTC
CASSWGPTLDEQYF
>TRBV11-2|TRBJ2-3|15|-|TRBD2
TGTGCCAGCAGCCGACTAGCGGGGGGGCTAGATACGCAGTATTTT
CASSRLAGGLDTQYF
>TRBV18|TRBJ2-1|15|-|-
TGTGCCAGCTCACCCCTCGGGACCGCCCTAAATGAGCAGTTCTTC
CASSPLGTALNEQFF
>TRBV28|TRBJ2-4|14|-|-
TGTGCCAGCACCCACACCCTAGCCAAAAACATTCAGTACTTC
CASTHTLAKNIQYF
>TRBV28|TRBJ1-2|13|-|-
TGTGCCAGCAGCCTGGAACAGGTCTATGGCTACACCTTC
CASSLEQVYGYTF
>TRBV18|TRBJ1-1|14|-|-
TGTGCCAGCTCACCCTTGGGGGACGTCACTGAAGCTTTCTTT
CASSPLGDVTEAFF
>TRBV9|TRBJ2-3|16|-|TRBD2
TGTGCCAGCAGCGTCGGTGCAGCGGGGGCCCAAGATACGCAGTATTTT
CASSVGAAGAQDTQYF
>TRBV6-5|TRBJ2-1|13|once|TRBD1
TGTGCCAGCAGTGAAAGGGGGCTAAATGAGCAGTTCTTC
CASSERGLNEQFF
>TRBV5-1|TRBJ1-4|15|-|-
TGCGCCAGCAGCTTGGTACCGGGGTATGATGAAAAACTGTTTTTT
CASSLVPGYDEKLFF
>TRBV6-5|TRBJ2-5|13|-|TRBD1
TGTGCCAGCAGCGACAGGGTTCAAGAGACCCAGTACTTC
CASSDRVQETQYF
>TRBV20-1|TRBJ2-1|10|-|-
TGCAGTGCTTTCGGCAATGAGCAGTTCTTC
CSAFGNEQFF
>TRBV28|TRBJ1-5|13|few|-
TGTGCCAGCAGTTTCCGGGTGAATCAGCCCCAGCATTTT
CASSFRVNQPQHF
>TRBV5-6|TRBJ1-4|16|-|TRBD1
TGTGCCAGCAGCCTTAGGGGGCTTGCAACTAATGAAAAACTGTTTTTT
CASSLRGLATNEKLFF
>TRBV4-3|TRBJ1-1|13|-|-
TGCGCCAGCAGCCAAGCCACAGGCACTGAAGCTTTCTTT
CASSQATGTEAFF
>TRBV10-3|TRBJ1-1|14|-|TRBD1
TGTGCCATCAGTGAATCAGGGGGGCGAACTGAAGCTTTCTTT
CAISESGGRTEAFF
>TRBV6-5|TRBJ1-6|15|-|-
TGTGCCAGCAGTTTCCAGGACGGATCGGGGTCACCCCTCCACTTT
CASSFQDGSGSPLHF
>TRBV2|TRBJ2-3|14|-|-
TGTGCCAGCAGTTTGACGGCCCTGGTGGATACGCAGTATTTT
CASSLTALVDTQYF
>TRBV18|TRBJ2-7|13|-|-
TGTGCCAGCTCACCAGACATCGCCTACGAGCAGTACTTC
CASSPDIAYEQYF
>TRBV5-1|TRBJ2-1|16|-|-
TGCGCCAGCAGCATATCAGGGGAGAGCTCCTACAATGAGCAGTTCTTC
CASSISGESSYNEQFF
>TRBV19|TRBJ2-1|14|once|TRBD2
TGTGCCAGTAGTCCCCAGCGGGGGCCAAATGAGCAGTTCTTC
CASSPQRGPNEQFF
>TRBV5-1|TRBJ2-5|16|-|TRBD2
TGCGCCAGCAGCTTGGCGGTCGGGGGGGCCGGGGAGACCCAGTACTTC
CASSLAVGGAGETQYF
>TRBV10-3|TRBJ2-7|14|-|-
TGTGCCATCAGTCTGGACGGGATCGTGGGGGAGCAGTACTTC
CAISLDGIVGEQYF
>TRBV7-3|TRBJ1-2|13|few|-
TGTGCCAGCAGCCCGGGACCCGAAGTGAGCTACACCTTC
CASSPGPEVSYTF
>TRBV6-5|TRBJ1-3|11|-|-
TGTGCCAGCCACTCTGGAAACACCATATATTTT
CASHSGNTIYF
>TRBV19|TRBJ1-3|18|-|TRBD1
TGTGCCAGTAGTATAGATAAGTCCCTCGGGACAGCTGGAAACACCATATATTTT
CASSIDKSLGTAGNTIYF
>TRBV7-9|TRBJ2-6|18|-|TRBD1
TGTGCCAGCAGCCCCCCGGACAGGGGGTATTCTGGGGCCAACGTCCTGACTTTC
CASSPPDRGYSGANVLTF
>TRBV7-2|TRBJ2-2|15|-|-
TGTGCCAGCACTCAGGGGGGGGCAGGCACCGGGGAGCTGTTTTTT
CASTQGGAGTGELFF
>TRBV7-2|TRBJ1-5|15|-|TRBD1
TGTGCCAGCAGCTTAGTTGGACAGGGTCTTCAGCCCCAGCATTTT
CASSLVGQGLQPQHF
>TRBV5-1|TRBJ2-5|13|-|-
TGCGCCAGCAGCTTGTCCCACGGGGAGACCCAGTACTTC
CASSLSHGETQYF
>TRBV2|TRBJ2-2|16|-|TRBD2
TGTGCCAGCAGTGAAATACTAGCGGGGGGCTTCGGGGAGCTGTTTTTT
CASSEILAGGFGELFF
>TRBV7-3|TRBJ2-3|14|-|TRBD2
TGTGCCAGCAGCTTAGGTACTAGCGGGGGAGGGCAGTATTTT
CASSLGTSGGGQYF
>TRBV30|TRBJ1-5|16|-|-
TGTGCCTGGAGTGTACCGGGGAGTGCCTTCAATCAGCCCCAGCATTTT
CAWSVPGSAFNQPQHF
>TRBV7-9|TRBJ1-2|12|-|-
TGTGCCAGCATAAGGTTCAACTATGGCTACACCTTC
CASIRFNYGYTF
>TRBV7-2|TRBJ2-1|12|-|-
TGTGCCAGCAGCTTAGCGTTCAATGAGCAGTTCTTC
CASSLAFNEQFF
>TRBV5-1|TRBJ1-1|12|-|-
TGCGCCAGCAGCTTCGAGGCAGGGCAAGCTTTCTTT
CASSFEAGQAFF
>TRBV20-1|TRBJ2-1|11|-|-
TGCAGTGCAGAAGGAGGGGGTGAGCAGTTCTTC
CSAEGGGEQFF